This T cell receptor beta chain was profiled in a study of patients and donors after allogeneic stem cell transplantation. This clonotype showed up just a few times. There are 12 residues in the CDR3. The germline gives CDR1 KGHDR, CDR2 SFDVKD. V lost 7 bases, J lost 4 bases, and 9 bases lay in between. TCRdb called the RT-PCR reads again in MiXCR, with one record for every CDR3 protein. The profile covers about a million distinct CDR3 sequences, with 15% to 20% appearing a single time and 6% taken by the ten largest. This receptor was taken from a human donor who was either an allogeneic HSCT recipient or a stem cell or donor lymphocyte infusion donor (not recorded which). It is not recorded whose cells these are; they may come from a transplant donor. This rearrangement joins TRBV24-1 to TRBJ1-1, with a possible D match to TRBD1 (6 bases). The sample was blood, either unsorted or a sorted T cell fraction (not recorded which). The DNA of the CDR3 is TGTGCCACCAGAGAAGGGGGCACTGAAGCTTTCTTT. Amino acid sequence: CATREGGTEAFF.